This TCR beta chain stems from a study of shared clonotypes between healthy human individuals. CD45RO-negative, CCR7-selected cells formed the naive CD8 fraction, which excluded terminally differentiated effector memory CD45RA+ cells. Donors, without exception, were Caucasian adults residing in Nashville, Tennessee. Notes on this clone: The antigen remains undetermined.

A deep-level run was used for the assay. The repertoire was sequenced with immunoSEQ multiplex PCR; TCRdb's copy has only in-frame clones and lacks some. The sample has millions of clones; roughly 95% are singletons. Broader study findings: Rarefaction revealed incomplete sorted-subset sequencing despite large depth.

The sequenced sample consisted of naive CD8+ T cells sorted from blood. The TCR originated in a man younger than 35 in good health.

The CDR3 loop is CASSQDQFLGQLYF. The CDR3 nucleotides read TGCGCCAGCAGCCAAGATCAGTTTTTGGGACAGCTGTATTTT. V and J are TRBV4-3 and TRBJ2-3; 7 nucleotides line up with TRBD1. Germline V gene data show CDR1 as LGHNA and CDR2 as YSLEER. With V trimmed by 0 bases and J by 14 bases, 11 bases remained unmatched. CDR3 length: 14 amino acids.